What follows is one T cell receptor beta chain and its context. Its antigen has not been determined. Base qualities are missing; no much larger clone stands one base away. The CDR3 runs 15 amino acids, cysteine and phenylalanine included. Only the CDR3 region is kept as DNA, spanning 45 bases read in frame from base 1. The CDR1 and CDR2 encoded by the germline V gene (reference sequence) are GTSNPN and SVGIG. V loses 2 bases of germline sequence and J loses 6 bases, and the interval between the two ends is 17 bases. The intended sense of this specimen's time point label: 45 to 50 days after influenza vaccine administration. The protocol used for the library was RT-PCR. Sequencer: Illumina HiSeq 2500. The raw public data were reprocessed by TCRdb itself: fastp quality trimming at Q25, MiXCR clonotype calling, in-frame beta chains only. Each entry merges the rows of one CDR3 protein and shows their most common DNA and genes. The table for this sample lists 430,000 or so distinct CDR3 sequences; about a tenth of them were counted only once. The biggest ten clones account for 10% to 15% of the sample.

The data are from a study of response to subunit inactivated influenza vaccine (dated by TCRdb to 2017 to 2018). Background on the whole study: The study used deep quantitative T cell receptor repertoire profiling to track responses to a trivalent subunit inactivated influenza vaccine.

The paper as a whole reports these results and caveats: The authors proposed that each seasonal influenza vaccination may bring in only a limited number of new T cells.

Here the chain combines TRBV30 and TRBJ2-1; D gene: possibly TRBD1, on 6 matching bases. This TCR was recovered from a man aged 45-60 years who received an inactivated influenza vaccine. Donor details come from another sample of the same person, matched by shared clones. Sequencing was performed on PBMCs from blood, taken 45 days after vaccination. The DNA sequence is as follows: TGTGCCTGGAGTCCCCACAGGGTAAATAGCAATGAGCAGTTCTTC. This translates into CAWSPHRVNSNEQFF.